Shown below are 8 T cell receptor beta chains from a single sample sequenced in a study of T cells in Graves' hyperthyroidism and ophthalmopathy. TCR beta CDR3 region amplification was performed from RNA transcripts. With the HTBI primer set, the TCR CDR3 went through a first round of RT-PCR. TCRdb analysed the multiplex PCR reads with MiXCR anew, one entry per CDR3 protein. This sample has approximately 400,000 distinct CDR3 sequences, with 15% to 18% found just once. Sequencing was carried out using blood. These receptors came from a young woman with Graves' hyperthyroidism.

This clonotype came up many times. V is TRBV7-2 and J is TRBJ1-5; D not resolved. The CDR3 totals 14 residues. Germline V gene data show CDR1 as SGHTA and CDR2 as FQGNSA. Trimming left V 10 bases short and J 5 bases short, with 18 bases between. The CDR3 DNA reads as TGTGCCACCCGCGACGCGACGGTGGATCAGCCCCAGCATTTT. Its translation is CATRDATVDQPQHF.

The genes are TRBV7-2 and TRBJ1-4, with 8 bases that match TRBD1. Germline V gene sequence: CDR1 SGHTA, CDR2 FQGNSA. With V trimmed by 4 bases and J by 10 bases, 8 bases remained unmatched. This CDR3 has 14 amino acids. This CDR3 reads CASSSDRGPGKLFF. CDR3 coding DNA: TGTGCCAGCAGCTCAGACAGGGGCCCGGGAAAACTGTTTTTT.

This clonotype was detected ten times or more. The chain uses TRBV12-5 and TRBJ2-1, with D possibly matching TRBD1 (7 bases). Germline V gene sequence: CDR1 LGHNT, CDR2 FRNRAP. Trimming removed 2 bases at V and 1 base at J, with 27 bases between. CDR3 length equals 21 residues. This CDR3 is CASGLLRQGLEAGESYNEQFF. The CDR3 DNA sequence: TGTGCTAGTGGTTTGCTTCGACAGGGTCTCGAAGCGGGTGAGTCCTACAATGAGCAGTTCTTC.

The chain carries TRBV20-1 and TRBJ2-7, with TRBD2 matching 10 bases. Germline V gene data show CDR1 as DFQATT and CDR2 as SNEGSKA (reference sequence). V lost 3 bases and J lost 5; bases outside the gene matches: 7. CDR3 length equals 14 residues. The CDR3 region is CSARTGTSVNEQYF. CDR3 sequence (DNA): TGCAGTGCTAGGACCGGGACTAGCGTAAACGAGCAGTACTTC.

The chain couples TRBV12-3 or TRBV12-4 to TRBJ2-2, with D tentatively TRBD1 (5 bases). This CDR3 is built from 16 residues. Trimming took 3 bases from V and 4 from J, leaving 15 bases between them. CDR3 DNA: TGTGCCAGCAGTTTTTTCCCAGGGTCGAGCACCGGGGAGCTGTTTTTT. It specifies CASSFFPGSSTGELFF.

This clonotype was observed many times. This chain uses TRBV3-1 with TRBJ1-2, with a possible D match to TRBD1 (5 bases). The germline V and J ends were trimmed by 6 bases and 5 bases, with 19 bases remaining between them. This CDR3 is 15 amino acids long. In germline, CDR1 is LGHDT, CDR2 YNNKEL (reference sequence). CDR3 DNA sequence: TGTGCCAGCAGAAAAACGGGGTTGGGGCTTTATGGCTACACCTTC. Translated: CASRKTGLGLYGYTF.

This clonotype has ten or more counts. The J gene is TRBJ2-5, the V gene TRBV7-9, with D possibly TRBD1 on 6 matching bases. Trimming stripped 1 base from V and 2 bases from J, with 14 bases between. The length of the CDR3 is 16 residues. From germline, CDR1 is SEHNR and CDR2 FQNEAQ (reference sequence). CDR3 sequence reads: CASSLGRTAIQETQYF. CDR3 DNA sequence: TGTGCCAGCAGCTTAGGGAGGACAGCCATTCAAGAGACCCAGTACTTC. Using reference TRBV7-9 and TRBJ2-5 for the parts outside the CDR3, the full variable domain is DTGVSQNPRHKITKRGQNVTFRCDPISEHNRLYWYRQTLGQGPEFLTYFQNEAQLEKSRLLSDRFSAERPKGSFSTLEIQRTEQGDSAMYLCASSLGRTAIQETQYFGPGTRLLVL.

V usage is TRBV10-2 and J usage is TRBJ1-4; 7 positions match TRBD1. Germline V gives CDR1 WSHSY, CDR2 SAAADI. The ends lost 6 bases at V and 4 bases at J; junction bases unmatched: 5. The CDR3 consists of 14 residues. The DNA of the CDR3 is TGCGCCAGCAGCGGCCAGGGGGTTAATGAAAAACTGTTTTTT. Encoded protein: CASSGQGVNEKLFF.